A single sample is the source of the 13 T cell receptor beta chains below, sequenced in a study of neurological immune-mediated disorders. TCRdb re-analysed the 5' RACE reads in MiXCR, keeping a single row per CDR3 protein. Here the sample spans about 58,000 distinct CDR3 sequences, 3% to 3.5% being singletons. The sequenced sample consisted of PBMCs. Every receptor here comes from a woman in her sixties with multiple sclerosis.

This clonotype was counted a few times. The chain joins TRBV5-1 to TRBJ2-1, with 8 nucleotides matching TRBD1. Germline V gives CDR1 SGHRS, CDR2 YFSETQ. The CDR3 is 17 residues long. Trimming at V came to 0 bases and at J to 4 bases, leaving 9 bases not matched to a gene. CDR3 amino acids: CASSLAGGSLVYNEQFF. CDR3 sequence (DNA): TGCGCCAGCAGCTTGGCAGGGGGCTCTCTAGTTTACAATGAGCAGTTCTTC.

Ten or more counts support this clonotype. The chain recombines TRBV6-5 with TRBJ1-6, with a weak D call TRBD1 (5 bases). The CDR3 is made up of 15 amino acids. Germline CDR1 MNHEY, CDR2 SVGAGI. The V end lost 5 bases, the J end lost 5 bases, and 13 bases lay between the germline ends. The CDR3 reads CASSPRGGDNSPLHF. The CDR3 DNA sequence: TGTGCCAGCAGTCCGCGTGGAGGGGATAATTCACCCCTCCACTTT.

This clonotype was seen ten or more times. V is TRBV12-3 or TRBV12-4 and J is TRBJ2-7, with a weak D call TRBD1 (6 bases). This CDR3 is 17 amino acids long. Trimming pared 5 bases from V and 1 base from J, leaving 21 bases between. The CDR3, as DNA: TGTGCCAGCAGTCCTCTCGATATTACCGGGACATCCTACGAGCAGTACTTC. This encodes CASSPLDITGTSYEQYF.

This clonotype was picked up many times. The V and J genes are TRBV20-1 and TRBJ1-1; D is possibly TRBD1 (5 bases). The CDR3 length is 15 residues. V was clipped by 6 bases and J by 1 base, with 18 bases between them. From germline, CDR1 is DFQATT and CDR2 SNEGSKA (reference sequence). This CDR3 reads CSARATGLPNTEAFF. CDR3 nucleotides: TGCAGTGCCCGGGCTACAGGACTGCCGAACACTGAAGCTTTCTTT.

The sample holds many counts of this clonotype. This chain connects TRBV9 to TRBJ1-6; D is ambiguous. V was pared by 0 bases and J by 0 bases, with 7 bases between. The germline V gene has CDR1 SGDLS and CDR2 YYNGEE. The CDR3 runs 16 residues. CDR3 sequence (DNA): TGTGCCAGCAGCGTAGCTGCTAGCTCCTATAATTCACCCCTCCACTTT. Translated: CASSVAASSYNSPLHF.

In this sample, this clonotype turned up many times. V is TRBV5-1 and J is TRBJ2-7, with a tentative D call TRBD2 (6 bases). CDR3 size: 16 residues. From germline, CDR1 is SGHRS and CDR2 YFSETQ. Trimming took off 4 bases at V and 6 bases at J, with 23 bases between the two ends. CDR3 region: CASSQSSSKGLSEQYF. The DNA of the CDR3 is TGCGCCAGCAGCCAGAGCTCCAGTAAGGGACTGAGCGAGCAGTACTTC.

This clonotype came up many times. The V gene is TRBV27, the J gene TRBJ1-1; D remains unclear. CDR1 is MNHEY and CDR2 is SMNVEV in the germline V gene (reference sequence). The V end lost 2 bases, the J end lost 1 base, and 5 bases lay between the germline ends. The CDR3 consists of 13 residues. For the CDR3, the DNA is TGTGCCAGCAGTTTAGTGGAGAACACTGAAGCTTTCTTT. Protein product: CASSLVENTEAFF.

This clonotype occurred many times. The V gene is TRBV20-1, the J gene TRBJ1-5, with D maybe TRBD1 (5 bases). V lost 0 bases and J 3 bases, leaving 18 bases between the germline ends. The CDR3 is 17 amino acids. Germline assignment: CDR1 DFQATT and CDR2 SNEGSKA (reference sequence). The CDR3: CSARDPLAGTYNQPQHF. The CDR3 bases are TGCAGTGCTAGAGATCCCCTCGCGGGGACTTACAATCAGCCCCAGCATTTT.

This clonotype was detected many times. The chain employs TRBV12-3 or TRBV12-4 and TRBJ1-1, with a weak D call TRBD1 (5 bases). Trimming left V 1 base short and J 1 base short, with 13 bases between. The CDR3 extends over 16 amino acids. CDR3 coding DNA: TGTGCCAGCAGTTTAGAGGAGGGGTTCCCGAACACTGAAGCTTTCTTT. This sequence encodes CASSLEEGFPNTEAFF.

This clonotype was counted at least ten times. This chain connects TRBV12-3 or TRBV12-4 to TRBJ1-2; D gene ambiguous. V lost 1 base, J lost 2 bases, and 11 bases lay in between. The length of the CDR3 is 15 residues. The CDR3 DNA sequence: TGTGCCAGCAGTTTAGTACAGAGCGCAAACTATGGCTACACCTTC. Protein sequence: CASSLVQSANYGYTF.

Many counts were recorded for this clonotype. V gene TRBV7-3 combines with J gene TRBJ2-3, with D maybe TRBD1 (6 bases). The CDR3 contains 13 residues. Per germline, CDR1 SGHTA and CDR2 FQGTGA. V gave up 3 bases and J gave up 4 bases, with 8 bases separating them. CDR3 sequence: CASSFTGPDTQYF. In nucleotides, the CDR3 is TGTGCCAGCAGCTTTACAGGGCCAGATACGCAGTATTTT.

In its sample, this clonotype was seen many times. The chain has TRBV30 and TRBJ2-7; 11 positions match TRBD2. The CDR3 sequence is 19 residues long. The germline V gene has CDR1 GTSNPN and CDR2 SVGIG (reference sequence). Trimming took 0 bases from V and 3 from J; bases not matched to a gene: 16. In DNA form, the CDR3 reads TGTGCCTGGAGTGTAATCAATAGCGGGAGGGGATATCTGGACTACGAGCAGTACTTC. It encodes CAWSVINSGRGYLDYEQYF. Combining the CDR3 with reference TRBV30 and TRBJ2-7 gives the whole variable domain SQTIHQWPATLVQPVGSPLSLECTVEGTSNPNLYWYRQAAGRGLQLLFYSVGIGQISSEVPQNLSASRPQDRQFILSSKKLLLSDSGFYLCAWSVINSGRGYLDYEQYFGPGTRLTVT.

This clonotype was observed many times. The chain employs TRBV7-3 and TRBJ2-3; 7 bases map to TRBD2. The germline V gene has CDR1 SGHTA and CDR2 FQGTGA. The CDR3 runs to 15 residues. V lost 5 bases, J lost 4 bases, and 9 bases stayed unmatched. CDR3 protein: CASSQTGGRADTQYF. The CDR3 region has the DNA TGTGCCAGCAGCCAAACCGGGGGGAGGGCAGATACGCAGTATTTT.